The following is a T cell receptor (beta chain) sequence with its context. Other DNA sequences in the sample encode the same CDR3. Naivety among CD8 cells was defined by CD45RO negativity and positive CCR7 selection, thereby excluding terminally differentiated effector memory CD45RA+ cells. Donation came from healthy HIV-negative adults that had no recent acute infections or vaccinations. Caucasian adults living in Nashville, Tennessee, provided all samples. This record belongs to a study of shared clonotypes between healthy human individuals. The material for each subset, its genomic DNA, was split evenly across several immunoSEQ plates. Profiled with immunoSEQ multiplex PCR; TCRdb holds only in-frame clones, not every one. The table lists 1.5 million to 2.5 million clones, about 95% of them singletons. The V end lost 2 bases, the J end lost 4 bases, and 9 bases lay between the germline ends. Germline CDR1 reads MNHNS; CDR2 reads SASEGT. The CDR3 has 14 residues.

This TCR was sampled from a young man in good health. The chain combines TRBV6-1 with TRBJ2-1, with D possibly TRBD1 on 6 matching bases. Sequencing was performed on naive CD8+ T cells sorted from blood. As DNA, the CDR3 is TGTGCCAGCAGTGAATTGGACAGTTACAATGAGCAGTTCTTC. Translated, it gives CASSELDSYNEQFF.